This TCR beta chain was recorded in a study of CD8 T cells in Susac syndrome. The authors sequenced TCR beta from blood CD8+ and CD4+ T cells. Relapsing-remitting disease, either stable or active, was present in the treatment-naive patients who were the multiple sclerosis controls. The authors negatively isolated CD8+ and CD4+ T cells and FACS-enriched TEMRA cells. This CDR3 region has 16 residues. Germline CDR1 reads SEHNR; CDR2 reads FQNEAQ (reference sequence). Losses at the gene ends were 10 bases for V and 5 bases for J; bases not matched to a gene: 18. The RNA, about 0.45 to 1 ug, was put through reverse transcription using random hexamers. Amplification of TCR beta CDR3 was carried out by immunoSEQ multiplex PCR, which covered 54 Vbeta and 13 Jbeta segments. TCRdb called the immunoSEQ multiplex PCR reads again in MiXCR, with one record for every CDR3 protein. Here the sample spans 300,000 to 350,000 distinct CDR3 sequences, about 90% being singletons.

Sequences were obtained from CD4+ T cells from PBMCs. The chain joins TRBV7-9 to TRBJ2-7; 9 nucleotides agree with TRBD2. This receptor was identified in a human donor with multiple sclerosis. CDR3 protein: CATSRTTGTSIHEQYF. The CDR3 bases are TGTGCCACAAGCCGGACAACCGGGACTAGCATCCACGAGCAGTACTTC.